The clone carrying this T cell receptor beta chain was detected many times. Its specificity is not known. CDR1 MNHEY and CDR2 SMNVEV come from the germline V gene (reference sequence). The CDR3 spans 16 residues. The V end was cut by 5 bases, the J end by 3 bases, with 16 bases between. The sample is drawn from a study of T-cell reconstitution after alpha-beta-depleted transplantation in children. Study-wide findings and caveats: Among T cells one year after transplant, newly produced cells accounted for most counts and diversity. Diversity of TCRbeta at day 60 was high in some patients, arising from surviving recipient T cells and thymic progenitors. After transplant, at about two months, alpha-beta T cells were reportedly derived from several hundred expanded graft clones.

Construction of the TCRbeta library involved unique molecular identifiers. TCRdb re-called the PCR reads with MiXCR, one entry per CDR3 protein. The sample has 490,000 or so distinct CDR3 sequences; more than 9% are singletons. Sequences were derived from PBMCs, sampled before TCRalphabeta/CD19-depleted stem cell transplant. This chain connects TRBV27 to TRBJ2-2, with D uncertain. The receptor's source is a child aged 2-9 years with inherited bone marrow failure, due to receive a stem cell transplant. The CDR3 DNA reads TGTGCCAGCAGTCGAGGCTTCGGCACGCACACCGGGGAGCTGTTTTTT. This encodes CASSRGFGTHTGELFF.